Given below is one T cell receptor (beta chain) in context. The antigen it recognizes is unknown. Base qualities are not provided; no much larger clone lies one nucleotide away. This sample stems from a study of blood T cell repertoires in COVID-19 (dated by TCRdb to the early 2020s). With respect to the entire study: Collaborator samples came from the United States, Italy and Spain and covered acute and convalescent phases of COVID-19. The prospective study material was composed of cDNA or gDNA derived from T cells, B-cell-depleted T cells, or PBMCs. The dataset comprised deeply sampled blood TCRbeta repertoires from subjects exposed to, actively infected with, or recovered from COVID-19. The repertoires were released in a freely available public database meant as a resource for research on the immune response to SARS-CoV-2. Samples were obtained from the ongoing ImmuneRACE study (first 160 participants) and from over a thousand subjects provided by 6 global collaborators. Sample metadata almost always included a de-identified subject ID, COVID-19 status, age in years and sex. Where available, HLA class I and class II types were taken from metadata supplied by the sample provider and were not determined by assay-based typing.

TCRbeta CDR3 regions were amplified from genomic DNA using the immunoSEQ Assay, a bias-controlled multiplex PCR. The authors' pipeline ran thus. The number of nucleated cells in each sample was estimated from the amplification of reference gene primers within the assay. Sequence reads were collapsed and filtered to measure the absolute abundance of every unique TCRbeta CDR3 rearrangement. For each sample, productive Simpson clonality was calculated as the square root of Simpson's diversity index across productive rearrangements. TCRdb retrieved this table from immuneACCESS and kept in-frame rearrangements only. Not all clones are present; in checked studies, unresolved V genes account for under half, and no reason is known for the remainder. That table gives V, J and clone size, and the DNA gave D and trimming. Within this sample are about 370,000 clones, with about nine tenths of them counted one time only. The biggest ten clones account for about 1.7% of the sample.

The full study reports these points: The quantity of clinical and demographic metadata differed by source and by participant and was supplied without curation.

In the prospective study, participants were roughly 18 to 100 years old, resided in approximately 22 geographic areas of the United States, and were enrolled through a virtual design. Cohort assignment in the prospective study relied on participant-reported clinical history from a screening survey and a study questionnaire. For ImmuneRACE Cohort 3, a participant was defined as recovered based on two consecutive negative NP/OP PCR tests, clearance by a healthcare professional, or resolution of symptoms. In the prospective study, whole blood, serum and a nasopharyngeal or oropharyngeal swab were collected from each participant by mobile phlebotomists. Additional blood draws and questionnaires over an approximately two-month period could optionally be provided by prospective study participants. Prospective study blood samples were shipped either frozen or at room temperature before DNA extraction.

V is pruned by 6 bases and J by 8 bases, leaving 6 bases of the junction without a gene match. The germline V gene sets CDR1 to MNHEY and CDR2 to SVGAGI. The CDR3 covers 13 residues, taking in both the cysteine and the phenylalanine. The kept DNA is CDR3 alone, 39 bases in frame from the first base. The clonotype was recovered from a woman in her 30s who had recovered from COVID-19. This chain is built from TRBV6-5 and TRBJ1-2; TRBD1 lines up with 10 middle nucleotides. Source material: PBMCs or T cells enriched from blood (not recorded which). The sequence in DNA is TGTGCCAGCAGCGCAGGGACAGGGGAAGGCTACACCTTC. Its protein is CASSAGTGEGYTF.